A selection of T cell receptor beta chains follows, all from one sample in a study of cytomegalovirus exposure and HLA in healthy donors. This table comes from immunoSEQ multiplex PCR, and its TCRdb copy is limited to in-frame clones, with some not included. The sample lists about 120,000 clones; roughly 14% were seen once. Sequencing was done on a sample of PBMCs. Every receptor here comes from a woman under 30 in good health and CMV-seronegative. Both conserved end residues are part of each CDR3. A D gene is named only where the DNA matches it firmly. A row's size may be missing; if present it is once, few, many or a size class.

d_gene: TRBD1
abundance: few
j_gene: TRBJ1-5
v_gene: TRBV6-1
CDR3nt: TGTGCCAGCAGAAACAGGGGTGGCAATCAGCCCCAGCATTTT
CDR3aa: CASRNRGGNQPQHF

d_gene: NA
abundance: NA
j_gene: TRBJ1-1
v_gene: TRBV9
CDR3nt: TGTGCCAGCAGCGTAGGGCAGGGAATGATAGACACTGAAGCTTTCTTT
CDR3aa: CASSVGQGMIDTEAFF

d_gene: TRBD1
abundance: few
j_gene: TRBJ2-7
v_gene: TRBV7-2
CDR3nt: TGTGCCAGCAGCTTGGGCCGCCTGGGACAGGGATTCTCCTACGAGCAGTACTTC
CDR3aa: CASSLGRLGQGFSYEQYF

d_gene: NA
abundance: NA
j_gene: TRBJ1-1
v_gene: TRBV7-2
CDR3nt: TGTGCCAGCAGCTCCCAAGGGGGGGGTCTGGGCACTGAAGCTTTCTTT
CDR3aa: CASSSQGGGLGTEAFF

d_gene: TRBD2
abundance: NA
j_gene: TRBJ2-1
v_gene: TRBV2
CDR3nt: TGTGCCAGCAGGTCTGGACTAGCGGGGGCCGGGAATGAGCAGTTCTTC
CDR3aa: CASRSGLAGAGNEQFF

d_gene: TRBD2
abundance: few
j_gene: TRBJ2-7
v_gene: TRBV5-6
CDR3nt: TGTGCCAGCAGCTTGGCGGGAGGGCCCTACGAGCAGTACTTC
CDR3aa: CASSLAGGPYEQYF

d_gene: NA
abundance: NA
j_gene: TRBJ1-2
v_gene: TRBV7-9
CDR3nt: TGTGCCAGCAGCTCCGGGGTGGGAGTAAACTATGGCTACACCTTC
CDR3aa: CASSSGVGVNYGYTF

d_gene: TRBD1
abundance: few
j_gene: TRBJ1-5
v_gene: TRBV5-6
CDR3nt: TGTGCCAGCAGCTCGGGGACAGGGAAGCGCAATCAGCCCCAGCATTTT
CDR3aa: CASSSGTGKRNQPQHF

d_gene: TRBD1
abundance: few
j_gene: TRBJ1-2
v_gene: TRBV28
CDR3nt: TGTGCCAGCAGCCTAGACAGGGGGCCGAGCTATGGCTACACCTTC
CDR3aa: CASSLDRGPSYGYTF

d_gene: NA
abundance: NA
j_gene: TRBJ2-7
v_gene: TRBV6-6
CDR3nt: TGTGCCAGCAGTTACGGGGGCCCCGAGCAGTACTTC
CDR3aa: CASSYGGPEQYF

d_gene: TRBD1
abundance: NA
j_gene: TRBJ1-1
v_gene: TRBV27
CDR3nt: TGTGCCAGCAGTTTGAGGACAGGGGTGAACACTGAAGCTTTCTTT
CDR3aa: CASSLRTGVNTEAFF

d_gene: NA
abundance: NA
j_gene: TRBJ2-6
v_gene: TRBV5-1
CDR3nt: TGCGCCAGCTCCGAGGGCTCTGGGGCCAACGTCCTGACTTTC
CDR3aa: CASSEGSGANVLTF

d_gene: TRBD1
abundance: NA
j_gene: TRBJ1-2
v_gene: TRBV7-3
CDR3nt: TGTGCCAGCAGCCCGCAGGGGGTTGGTGGCTACACCTTC
CDR3aa: CASSPQGVGGYTF

d_gene: NA
abundance: few
j_gene: TRBJ1-5
v_gene: TRBV7-8
CDR3nt: TGTGCCAGCAGCCCGCGACGGGTTACCCCTAATAGCAATCAGCCCCAGCATTTT
CDR3aa: CASSPRRVTPNSNQPQHF

d_gene: TRBD2
abundance: many
j_gene: TRBJ2-3
v_gene: TRBV29-1
CDR3nt: TGCAGCGCTGAGGGACTAGCGGTTACAGATACGCAGTATTTT
CDR3aa: CSAEGLAVTDTQYF

d_gene: NA
abundance: NA
j_gene: TRBJ1-2
v_gene: TRBV19
CDR3nt: TGTGCCAGTACCATCGCGTCGAACCCTATCAACTATGGCTACACCTTC
CDR3aa: CASTIASNPINYGYTF

d_gene: NA
abundance: NA
j_gene: TRBJ1-2
v_gene: TRBV7-2
CDR3nt: TGTGCCAGCAGCTTAGCGCCAGGACAGTATGGCTACACCTTC
CDR3aa: CASSLAPGQYGYTF

d_gene: TRBD1
abundance: NA
j_gene: TRBJ2-3
v_gene: TRBV27
CDR3nt: TGTGCCAGCAGTTTCCAGGGGGCAGATACGCAGTATTTT
CDR3aa: CASSFQGADTQYF

d_gene: NA
abundance: NA
j_gene: TRBJ1-2
v_gene: TRBV6-5
CDR3nt: TGTGCCAGCAGTTACTTGGCAGGCCCTAACTATGGCTACACCTTC
CDR3aa: CASSYLAGPNYGYTF

d_gene: TRBD1
abundance: NA
j_gene: TRBJ2-7
v_gene: TRBV6-6
CDR3nt: TGTGCCAGCAGTTACCCGGGACAGGGCTCCTACGAGCAGTACTTC
CDR3aa: CASSYPGQGSYEQYF

d_gene: TRBD1
abundance: NA
j_gene: TRBJ1-2
v_gene: TRBV11-2
CDR3nt: TGTGCCAGCAGCGGGACAGGGGGCAATGGCTACACCTTC
CDR3aa: CASSGTGGNGYTF

d_gene: TRBD2
abundance: NA
j_gene: TRBJ2-1
v_gene: TRBV25-1
CDR3nt: TGTGCCAGCAGTGGTTGGGCGGGGGGACGGTCAAATGAGCAGTTCTTC
CDR3aa: CASSGWAGGRSNEQFF

d_gene: TRBD1
abundance: NA
j_gene: TRBJ1-4
v_gene: TRBV29-1
CDR3nt: TGCAGCGTCGCGACAGGGGGCAGCGAAAAACTGTTTTTT
CDR3aa: CSVATGGSEKLFF

d_gene: NA
abundance: NA
j_gene: TRBJ2-3
v_gene: TRBV15
CDR3nt: TGTGCCACCAGCGCGTCCTATGCGGACACAGATACGCAGTATTTT
CDR3aa: CATSASYADTDTQYF

d_gene: NA
abundance: NA
j_gene: TRBJ2-3
v_gene: TRBV19
CDR3nt: TGTGCCAGTAGTATGAGGGGGTACACAAATACGCAGTATTTT
CDR3aa: CASSMRGYTNTQYF

d_gene: NA
abundance: few
j_gene: TRBJ1-2
v_gene: TRBV27
CDR3nt: TGTGCCAGCACCCGCCGGGGGGGGCCGGGGGACTATGGCTACACCTTC
CDR3aa: CASTRRGGPGDYGYTF

d_gene: TRBD2
abundance: NA
j_gene: TRBJ2-3
v_gene: TRBV4-3
CDR3nt: TGCGCCAGCAGCCAAGATCCCCGCGGGGGGGCCTCACGAGGAACGCAGTATTTT
CDR3aa: CASSQDPRGGASRGTQYF

d_gene: TRBD1
abundance: few
j_gene: TRBJ2-5
v_gene: TRBV30
CDR3nt: TGTGCCTGGACCCGGGACAGGGGGTTAAGAGAGCAGTACTTC
CDR3aa: CAWTRDRGLREQYF